The 8 T cell receptor beta chains reported below all come from one sample, sequenced in a study of early T cells in non-severe SARS-CoV-2 infection. Each CDR3 protein is one row after TCRdb ran MiXCR on the 5' RACE reads. This sample has over 30,000 distinct CDR3 sequences; roughly 6.6% occur once, and the top ten carry approximately 13%. The sample was whole blood, taken at baseline. All receptors derive from an adult who was a healthcare worker with PCR-confirmed SARS-CoV-2 infection or an uninfected control (not recorded which).

This clonotype appeared many times. J is TRBJ2-7 and V is TRBV12-3 or TRBV12-4; 11 nucleotides agree with TRBD2. This CDR3 is 15 amino acids long. With V trimmed by 5 bases and J by 1 base, 4 bases remained unmatched. CDR3: CASSIRTSGSYEQYF. CDR3 bases: TGTGCCAGCAGTATTAGGACTAGCGGGTCCTACGAGCAGTACTTC.

The sample holds many counts of this clonotype. The V and J genes are TRBV6-5 and TRBJ2-1, with D perhaps matching TRBD2 (6 bases). Germline V gene data show CDR1 as MNHEY and CDR2 as SVGAGI. V was pared by 4 bases and J by 0 bases, with 10 bases between. This CDR3 comprises 15 residues. The CDR3 here is CASSSRDSSYNEQFF. The CDR3, as DNA: TGTGCCAGCAGTTCAAGGGACTCCTCCTACAATGAGCAGTTCTTC.

The table lists this clonotype with many counts. J is TRBJ2-2 and V is TRBV5-1, with D maybe TRBD2 (5 bases). The V gene's germline CDR1 is SGHRS and CDR2 YFSETQ. Trimming took off 5 bases at V and 6 bases at J, with 14 bases between the two ends. This CDR3 region has 14 residues. CDR3 residues: CASRFAEAPGELFF. The CDR3 DNA reads TGCGCCAGCAGATTCGCGGAGGCCCCCGGGGAGCTGTTTTTT. The full variable domain, with the rest looked up from reference TRBV5-1 and TRBJ2-2, is KAGVTQTPRYLIKTRGQQVTLSCSPISGHRSVSWYQQTPGQGLQFLFEYFSETQRNKGNFPGRFSGRQFSNSRSEMNVSTLELGDSALYLCASRFAEAPGELFFGEGSRLTVL.

This clonotype was found many times. The V gene is TRBV18, the J gene TRBJ2-2; 12 bases map to TRBD2. J gave up 6 bases and V 3 bases, and 8 bases lay outside the gene matches. Per the germline V gene, CDR1 is KGHSH and CDR2 is LQKENI. This CDR3 spans 17 amino acids. The CDR3 loop reads CASSPLPSGRGAGELFF. The DNA of the CDR3 is TGTGCCAGCTCACCCCTCCCTAGCGGGAGGGGTGCCGGGGAGCTGTTTTTT.

This clonotype came up many times. This chain uses TRBV6-5 with TRBJ2-1, with D maybe TRBD2 (6 bases). CDR3 length equals 17 residues. Germline CDR1 and CDR2: MNHEY and SVGAGI. Trimming removed 0 bases at V and 4 bases at J, with 16 bases between. CDR3 sequence reads: CASSYSLDLARYNEQFF. CDR3 in DNA: TGTGCCAGCAGTTACTCCCTTGATCTAGCGAGGTACAATGAGCAGTTCTTC.

This clonotype was recorded many times. Its ends do not fully match the called genes, so a read error is possible. V gene TRBV7-3 combines with J gene TRBJ2-1; TRBD2 agrees at 14 bases. Per germline, CDR1 SGHTA and CDR2 FQGTGA. This CDR3 contains 17 residues. The DNA of the CDR3 is TGTGCCGGCAGCTTAGGAGGGACTAGCGGGAGTAGTAATGAGCAGTTCTTC. This gives the protein CAGSLGGTSGSSNEQFF.

This chain connects TRBV10-3 to TRBJ2-1; 8 nucleotides line up with TRBD2. The CDR3 covers 15 residues. The junction had 9 bases not matched to a gene; V was cut back by 6 bases and J by 5 bases. Germline V gives CDR1 ENHRY, CDR2 SYGVKD. CDR3 residues: CAISTSGQDNNEQFF. In nucleotides, the CDR3 is TGTGCCATCAGCACTAGCGGACAAGACAACAATGAGCAGTTCTTC.

CDR3 region: CASSYSAPGTGELFF. Here the CDR3 DNA reads TGTGCCAGCAGTTACTCTGCGCCAGGCACCGGGGAGCTGTTTTTT. The chain combines TRBV6-6 with TRBJ2-2; D is ambiguous. V was clipped by 0 bases and J by 4 bases, with 9 bases between them. Per the germline V gene, CDR1 is MNHNY and CDR2 is SVGAGI (reference sequence). This CDR3 comprises 15 residues.